A selection of T cell receptor beta chains follows, all from one sample in a study of PD-1 blockade in mismatch repair-deficient tumors. This table comes from immunoSEQ multiplex PCR, and its TCRdb copy is limited to in-frame clones, with some not included. Of around 40,000 clones listed, roughly 77% were seen once; the top ten hold roughly 22%. The sequencing here drew on peripheral blood, taken 4 weeks after starting pembrolizumab. These receptors were collected from an adult with mismatch repair-deficient cancer. Both conserved end residues are part of each CDR3. The D gene is left open where the match is weak. Only some rows state a clone size, as once, few, many or a class for expanded clones.

>NA|TRBJ2-1|TRBV30|NA
CAWTTPVGHEQFF
TGTGCCTGGACAACCCCCGTGGGACATGAGCAGTTCTTC
>NA|TRBJ2-7|TRBV18|TRBD2
CASSPPESGRVYEQYF
TGTGCCAGCTCACCACCGGAGAGCGGGAGAGTGTACGAGCAGTACTTC
>NA|TRBJ2-7|TRBV6-1|NA
CASSGAGRGTYEQYF
TGTGCCAGCAGTGGGGCTGGGAGAGGGACCTACGAGCAGTACTTC
>NA|TRBJ2-2|TRBV5-1|TRBD2
CASSGLAGVNTGELFF
TGCGCCAGCTCGGGACTAGCGGGGGTTAACACCGGGGAGCTGTTTTTT
>few|TRBJ2-7|TRBV7-8|NA
CASSFQASSYEQYF
TGTGCCAGCAGCTTCCAGGCGAGCTCCTACGAGCAGTACTTC
>NA|TRBJ1-3|TRBV30|NA
CAWSVGSGNTIYF
TGTGCCTGGAGTGTCGGGTCTGGAAACACCATATATTTT
>NA|TRBJ1-2|TRBV9|TRBD1
CASSASGVGQGKANYGYTF
TGTGCCAGCAGTGCCTCCGGGGTGGGACAGGGGAAAGCTAACTATGGCTACACCTTC
>NA|TRBJ2-7|TRBV7-9|TRBD1
CASSLEGRDSSYEQYF
TGTGCCAGCAGCTTAGAGGGAAGGGACAGCTCCTACGAGCAGTACTTC
>NA|TRBJ1-6|TRBV5-6|NA
CASSLGSEGLWNSPLHF
TGTGCCAGCAGCTTGGGGAGTGAGGGTTTGTGGAATTCACCCCTCCACTTT
>NA|TRBJ2-5|TRBV27|NA
CASSPRQKETQYF
TGTGCCAGCAGTCCCAGACAGAAAGAGACCCAGTACTTC
>NA|TRBJ2-7|TRBV7-2|NA
CASSLDDFFTYEQYF
TGTGCCAGCAGCTTAGACGACTTTTTTACCTACGAGCAGTACTTC
>NA|TRBJ2-2|TRBV5-1|NA
CASRETGELFF
TGCGCATCCAGGGAAACCGGGGAGCTGTTTTTT
>NA|TRBJ2-3|TRBV27|TRBD1
CASSFFGAGGMDTQYF
TGTGCCAGCAGTTTCTTTGGGGCAGGGGGCATGGATACGCAGTATTTT